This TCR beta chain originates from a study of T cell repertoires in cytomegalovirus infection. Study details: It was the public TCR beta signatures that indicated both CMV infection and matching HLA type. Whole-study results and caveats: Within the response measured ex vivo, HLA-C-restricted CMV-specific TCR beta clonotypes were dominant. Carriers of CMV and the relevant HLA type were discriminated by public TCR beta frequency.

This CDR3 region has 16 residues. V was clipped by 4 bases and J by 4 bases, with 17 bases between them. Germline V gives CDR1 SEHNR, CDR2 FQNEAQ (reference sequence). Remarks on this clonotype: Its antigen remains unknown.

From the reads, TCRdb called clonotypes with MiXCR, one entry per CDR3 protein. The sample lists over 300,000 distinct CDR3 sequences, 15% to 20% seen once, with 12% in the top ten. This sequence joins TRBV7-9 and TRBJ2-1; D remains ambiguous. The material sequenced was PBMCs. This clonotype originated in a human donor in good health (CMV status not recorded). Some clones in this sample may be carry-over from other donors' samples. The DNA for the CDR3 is TGTGCCAGCAGCTCCAGATCTGAAGCACAGTACAATGAGCAGTTCTTC. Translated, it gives CASSSRSEAQYNEQFF.